What follows are 22 T cell receptor beta chains derived from one specimen sequenced in a study of shared clonotypes between healthy human individuals. The protocol was immunoSEQ multiplex PCR, while the TCRdb copy is restricted to in-frame clones and leaves out a portion. The sample holds millions of clones; less than 95% are singletons and the top ten take about 1.1%. Naive CD8 populations comprised CD45RO-negative cells positively selected for CCR7, excluding terminally differentiated effector memory CD45RA+ cells. The sample consisted of naive CD8+ T cells sorted from blood. These receptors were taken from a man between 18 and 29 years old in good health.

For this clone: In the same sample, other DNA sequences code for this CDR3. The chain carries TRBV29-1 and TRBJ2-5, with 7 bases fitting TRBD1. The CDR3 is made up of 13 amino acids. The V gene end was trimmed by 3 bases and the J gene end by 5 bases; junction bases not matched to a gene: 6. From germline, CDR1 is SQVTM and CDR2 ANQGSEA. In DNA, the CDR3 is TGCAGCGTTGAGGGCAGGGGGTTGGAGACCCAGTACTTC. The encoded protein is CSVEGRGLETQYF.

This rearrangement joins TRBV4-1 to TRBJ2-5; 7 bases are a match to TRBD1. The J call is in doubt because the DNA end fits TRBJ2-7 better. The CDR3 is 14 residues long. Germline V lookup: CDR1 MGHRA, CDR2 YSYEKL. CDR3 bases: TGCGCCAGCAGCCCATCGACAGGGTTCTACGAGCAGTACTTC. Translated: CASSPSTGFYEQYF.

The CDR3 DNA follows: TGTGCCAGCAGTCGACCCGGGACAGGGGCCTACGAGCAGTACTTC. Amino acids: CASSRPGTGAYEQYF. The chain carries TRBV6-1 and TRBJ2-7; 10 positions agree with TRBD1. The CDR3 sequence is 15 residues long. CDR1 MNHNS and CDR2 SASEGT come from the germline V gene. Trimming at V came to 5 bases and at J to 2 bases, leaving 6 bases not matched to a gene.

V and J are TRBV9 and TRBJ2-7; the D gene is possibly TRBD1 (6 bases). With 7 bases removed from V and 2 bases from J, the gap between germline ends came to 19 bases. CDR1 SGDLS and CDR2 YYNGEE come from the germline V gene. The CDR3 sequence is 15 residues long. CDR3 sequence: CASPQDSQTTYEQYF. In nucleotides, the CDR3 is TGTGCCAGCCCCCAGGACAGCCAAACCACCTACGAGCAGTACTTC.

The V call is TRBV7-9, the J call TRBJ2-7; 8 bases agree with TRBD1. CDR1 is SEHNR, CDR2 FQNEAQ, per germline (reference sequence). This CDR3 has 15 amino acids. V shed 6 bases and J 3 bases; nucleotides not matched to a gene: 10. The CDR3 bases are TGTGCCAGCAGTCCGGGGACAGGTCTTGACTACGAGCAGTACTTC. Protein: CASSPGTGLDYEQYF.

Regarding this clone: Other DNA sequences in this specimen translate into the identical CDR3. This chain joins TRBV25-1 and TRBJ1-6, with D maybe TRBD1 (5 bases). Trimming removed 4 bases from V and 7 bases from J, with 8 bases in between. In germline, CDR1 is MGHDK, CDR2 SYGVNS. The CDR3 is 13 residues long. The CDR3 DNA reads as TGTGCCAGCAGTGTCGGGGGGAATTCACCCCTCCACTTT. Encoded protein: CASSVGGNSPLHF.

V gene TRBV28 combines with J gene TRBJ2-2; possibly TRBD2 for D (5 bases). Germline CDR1 MDHEN, CDR2 SYDVKM. The CDR3 runs 13 residues. V was shortened by 7 bases and J by 7 bases, with 13 bases between the two germline ends. The chain's CDR3 is CASKWREGGELFF. The CDR3 DNA follows: TGTGCCAGCAAGTGGAGAGAGGGCGGGGAGCTGTTTTTT.

To note about this clone: Additional DNA sequences in this sample encode the identical CDR3. The chain couples TRBV4-1 to TRBJ2-1; 10 bases are shared with TRBD2. Germline CDR1 and CDR2: MGHRA and YSYEKL. V shed 3 bases, J shed 1 base, and the junction held 3 bases outside the gene matches. This CDR3 is built from 16 residues. The chain's CDR3 is CASSQLAGVSYNEQFF. The CDR3 coding sequence is TGCGCCAGCAGCCAGCTAGCGGGGGTTTCCTACAATGAGCAGTTCTTC.

This clone was observed once. The sample carries other DNA sequences with the same CDR3. The V call is TRBV7-8, the J call TRBJ1-1; tentatively, D is TRBD1 (5 bases). Germline V gene lookup returns CDR1 SGHVS and CDR2 FQNEAQ. With 1 base removed from V and 6 bases from J, the gap between germline ends came to 9 bases. The CDR3 is made up of 13 amino acids. The chain's CDR3 is CASSLGGGAEAFF. CDR3 DNA: TGTGCCAGCAGCTTAGGGGGCGGGGCTGAAGCTTTCTTT.

A note on this clone: The same CDR3 also results from other DNA sequences found in this sample. The chain links TRBV6-5 to TRBJ2-2; no clear D gene. CDR3 length: 14 residues. Trimming removed 2 bases at V and 3 bases at J, with 7 bases between. Per germline, CDR1 MNHEY and CDR2 SVGAGI. The CDR3 DNA sequence: TGTGCCAGCAGTTACAGTATAGACACCGGGGAGCTGTTTTTT. This sequence encodes CASSYSIDTGELFF.

This chain connects TRBV13 to TRBJ2-7, with D maybe TRBD1 (5 bases). The CDR3 runs to 14 residues. Germline V lookup: CDR1 PRHDT, CDR2 FYEKMQ (reference sequence). The ends were cut back, 1 base at V and 1 base at J, with 8 bases in the middle. The DNA for the CDR3 is TGTGCCAGCAGCTTAGAACAGGAGTCCTACGAGCAGTACTTC. Amino acids: CASSLEQESYEQYF.

The chain combines TRBV30 with TRBJ2-1, with no clear D. CDR3 length equals 10 residues. CDR1 GTSNPN and CDR2 SVGIG come from the germline V gene (reference sequence). V lost 5 bases to trimming and J lost 9 bases, with 8 bases between them. CDR3 protein: CAWEPIEQFF. The CDR3 nucleotides are TGTGCCTGGGAGCCGATTGAGCAGTTCTTC.

The CDR3, as DNA: TGTGCCAGCAGGGAGGACCTCGCCTACGAGCAGTACTTC. It yields the protein CASREDLAYEQYF. This chain links TRBV25-1 with TRBJ2-7, with D tentatively TRBD2 (5 bases). The CDR3 spans 13 residues. The V end lost 6 bases, the J end lost 2 bases, and 11 bases lay between the germline ends. The germline V gene encodes CDR1 MGHDK and CDR2 SYGVNS.

This chain links TRBV6-1 with TRBJ2-7; D perhaps matches TRBD2 (7 bases). V shed 2 bases and J shed 5 bases, with 13 bases lying between them. Germline V gene sequence: CDR1 MNHNS, CDR2 SASEGT. The CDR3 has 14 residues. This CDR3 is CASSERGGGHEQYF. In nucleotides, the CDR3 is TGTGCCAGCAGTGAAAGGGGGGGAGGGCACGAGCAGTACTTC.

The chain recombines TRBV4-2 with TRBJ2-7; 9 bases agree with TRBD1. Looked up from germline, CDR1 is LGHNA and CDR2 is YNFKEQ. J was trimmed by 3 bases and V by 2 bases; bases with no gene match: 5. This CDR3 contains 15 residues. CDR3 bases: TGTGCCAGCAGCCAAAGGACAGGGGTTAACTACGAGCAGTACTTC. Protein product: CASSQRTGVNYEQYF.

The chain is built from TRBV6-5 and TRBJ2-5; D is unclear. The ends were cut back, 2 bases at V and 7 bases at J, with 8 bases in the middle. Germline V lookup: CDR1 MNHEY, CDR2 SVGAGI. The CDR3 has 12 residues. CDR3 DNA: TGTGCCAGCAGTTACGACTTTAGGACCCAGTACTTC. This translates into CASSYDFRTQYF.

The V call is TRBV7-9, the J call TRBJ2-4; D unresolved. Trimming cost V 5 bases and J 1 base, with 12 bases left between them. Germline V gene data show CDR1 as SEHNR and CDR2 as FQNEAQ (reference sequence). CDR3 size: 15 residues. The CDR3: CASSPPQSAKNIQYF. The CDR3 bases are TGTGCCAGCAGCCCCCCCCAATCGGCCAAAAACATTCAGTACTTC.

The rearrangement joins TRBV7-8 to TRBJ1-2, with 7 bases lining up with TRBD1. The CDR3 spans 14 residues. V was pared by 4 bases and J by 6 bases, with 8 bases of the junction left unmatched. Germline assignment: CDR1 SGHVS and CDR2 FQNEAQ. The CDR3 reads CASSSYDRADGYTF. The CDR3 nucleotides read TGTGCCAGCAGCTCGTACGACAGGGCGGATGGCTACACCTTC.

J is TRBJ2-1 and V is TRBV11-2; 11 bases are shared with TRBD2. The junction had 4 bases not matched to a gene; V was cut back by 5 bases and J by 4 bases. Germline CDR1 is SGHAT and CDR2 is FQNNGV. The CDR3 runs 15 residues. CDR3 in amino acids: CASSQLAGDYNEQFF. The CDR3 coding sequence is TGTGCCAGCAGCCAACTAGCGGGGGATTACAATGAGCAGTTCTTC.

CDR3 DNA: TGTGCCAGCAGCATTAACCCGCGGGGGGGATCCACTGAAGCTTTCTTT. This sequence encodes CASSINPRGGSTEAFF. The rearrangement links TRBV5-6 to TRBJ1-1, with a tentative D call TRBD1 (5 bases). CDR1 and CDR2 (germline): SGHDT, YYEEEE. V was clipped by 4 bases and J by 4 bases, with 20 bases between them. This CDR3 has 16 amino acids.

This chain joins TRBV28 and TRBJ1-2; D is ambiguous. The germline V gene has CDR1 MDHEN and CDR2 SYDVKM. Trimming stripped 5 bases from V and 4 bases from J, with 5 bases between. The CDR3 extends over 11 amino acids. The CDR3 spells CASSLSYGYTF. CDR3 coding DNA: TGTGCCAGCAGTCTTTCCTATGGCTACACCTTC.

Concerning this clone: A junction boundary mismatches the germline segment, possibly from a read error. The chain employs TRBV28 and TRBJ2-2; no clear D gene. Germline lookup yields CDR1 MDHEN and CDR2 SYDVKM. This CDR3 has 12 amino acids. The DNA for the CDR3 is TGTGCCGGCAGTTTACTGGGCGGGGAGCTGTTTTTT. It yields the protein CAGSLLGGELFF.